Sequencing of this TCR beta chain was carried out in a study of blood T cell repertoires in COVID-19. For the study at large: Sites across the United States, Italy and Spain contributed samples from acute and convalescent COVID-19. Nucleic acid was either cDNA or gDNA, and it came from T cells, B-cell-depleted T cells, or PBMCs.

Authors' data handling: Amplifying reference gene primers gave estimates of nucleated cell counts. TCRdb's copy holds only in-frame clones and misses some; the assay was immunoSEQ multiplex PCR. The V and J calls and the clone size are those of that table, but D and trimming were determined from the DNA. The data hold 450,000 or so clones, with about 90% observed a single time. Followed longitudinally, the Seattle patients had been enrolled during active infection. V lost 2 bases and J lost 0; bases outside the gene matches: 8. The CDR3 spans 17 residues. Per the germline V gene, CDR1 is SEHNR and CDR2 is FQNEAQ (reference sequence).

The origin of this receptor is a man aged 18 to 30 with COVID-19, enrolled during active disease. The sample comprised peripheral blood. V and J are TRBV7-9 and TRBJ1-1; 8 nucleotides align to TRBD1. CDR3 in amino acids: CASSLRQGKGMNTEAFF. In nucleotides, the CDR3 is TGTGCCAGCAGCTTAAGACAGGGGAAGGGAATGAACACTGAAGCTTTCTTT.